This T cell receptor beta chain was observed in a study of T cells in Graves' hyperthyroidism and ophthalmopathy. The definition of stable Graves' hyperthyroidism was no ophthalmopathy progression within 18 months. Diagnosis relied on clinical symptoms, serum thyroxine and TRAb, thyroid ultrasound and orbital computed tomography. Looked up from germline, CDR1 is DFQATT and CDR2 is SNEGSKA (reference sequence). V gave up 8 bases and J gave up 10 bases, with 17 bases separating them. This CDR3 region has 12 residues. Study-wide results and limits: Most thyroid clonotypes expanded above 0.001 appeared in blood too. By a 13 V-J model, ophthalmopathy was set apart from stable hyperthyroidism.

Turning to this clonotype: What it binds is unknown.

TCR beta CDR3 region amplification was performed from RNA transcripts. TCR CDR3 regions were first amplified by RT-PCR with HTBI primers. TCRdb reprocessed the multiplex PCR reads with MiXCR, giving one entry per CDR3 protein. The sample lists about 580,000 distinct CDR3 sequences, under 60% occurring once. The chain employs TRBV20-1 and TRBJ1-4, with D possibly TRBD1 on 6 matching bases. The origin of this receptor is a woman aged 18-29 years with Graves' hyperthyroidism. Sequenced: peripheral blood or thyroid tissue (not recorded which). The CDR3 region is CSTQTGSGKLFF. Here the CDR3 DNA reads TGCAGTACCCAAACAGGGAGCGGAAAACTGTTTTTT.